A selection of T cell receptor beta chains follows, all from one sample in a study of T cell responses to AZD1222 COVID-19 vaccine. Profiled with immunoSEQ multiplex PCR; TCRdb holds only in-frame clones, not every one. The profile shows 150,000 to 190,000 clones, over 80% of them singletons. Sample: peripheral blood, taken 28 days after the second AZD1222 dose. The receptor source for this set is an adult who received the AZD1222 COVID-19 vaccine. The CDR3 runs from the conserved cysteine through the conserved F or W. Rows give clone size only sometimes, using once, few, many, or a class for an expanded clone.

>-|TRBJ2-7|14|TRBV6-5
CASRADRGSYEQYF
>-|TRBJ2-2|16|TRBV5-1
CASSLAGTANTGELFF
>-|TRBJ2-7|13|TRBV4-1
CASSQGLLYEQYF
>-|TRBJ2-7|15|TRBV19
CASSIGLAGGAEQYF
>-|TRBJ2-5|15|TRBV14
CASSQSTGLGETQYF
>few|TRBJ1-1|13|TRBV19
CASRRDRDTEAFF
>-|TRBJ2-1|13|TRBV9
CASSPRQGYEQFF
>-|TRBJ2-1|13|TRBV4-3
CASSREAVSEQFF
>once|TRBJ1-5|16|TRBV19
CASSTLAGDVGQPQHF
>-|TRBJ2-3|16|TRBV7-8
CASSLGSSISTDTQYF
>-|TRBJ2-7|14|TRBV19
CASSISWGGYEQYF
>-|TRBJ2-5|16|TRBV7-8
CASSSSGVPGQETQYF
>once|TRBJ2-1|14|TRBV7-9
CASSFLGGHNEQFF
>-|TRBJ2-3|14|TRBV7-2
CASSRTKRSDTQYF
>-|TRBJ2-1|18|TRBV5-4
CASSLGGRARVSYNEQFF
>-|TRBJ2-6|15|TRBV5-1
CASSSGTAGANVLTF
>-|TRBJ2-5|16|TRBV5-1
CASSLLGQGLGETQYF
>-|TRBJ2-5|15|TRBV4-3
CASSQGLDRRGTQYF
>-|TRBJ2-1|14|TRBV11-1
CASSLMAGGNEQFF
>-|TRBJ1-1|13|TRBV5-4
CASSLGANTEAFF
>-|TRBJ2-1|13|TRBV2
CASSWDRWNEQFF
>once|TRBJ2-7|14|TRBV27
CASSSGTEYYEQYF
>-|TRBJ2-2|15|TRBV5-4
CASSPGQSNTGELFF
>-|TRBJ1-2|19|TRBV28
CASSLWKGQGGKTNYGYTF
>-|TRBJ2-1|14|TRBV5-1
CASSLAGQPNEQFF
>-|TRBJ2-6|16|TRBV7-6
CASSPRATAGANVLTF
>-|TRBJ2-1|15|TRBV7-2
CASSLDSSSYNEQFF
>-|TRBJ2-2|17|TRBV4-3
CASSQLPRHRGVGELFF
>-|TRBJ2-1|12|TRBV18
CASSPLGNEQFF
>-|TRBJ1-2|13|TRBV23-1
CASSHIGPYGYTF
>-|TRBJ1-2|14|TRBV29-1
CSVDPGGTSYGYTF
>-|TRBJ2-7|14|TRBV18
CASSPSTVSYEQYF
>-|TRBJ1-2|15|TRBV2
CASSLTGAGGYGYTF
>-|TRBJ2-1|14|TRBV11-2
CASSPDRGSNEQFF
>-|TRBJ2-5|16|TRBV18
CASAALGGALQETQYF
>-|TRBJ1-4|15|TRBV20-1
CSAGDTRATNEKLFF
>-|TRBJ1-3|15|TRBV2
CASSDTAHGGNTIYF
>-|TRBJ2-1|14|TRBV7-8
CASSLAGGYNEQFF
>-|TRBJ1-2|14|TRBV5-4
CASSVDRGGYGYTF
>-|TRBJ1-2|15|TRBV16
CASSHPGTGLYGYTF
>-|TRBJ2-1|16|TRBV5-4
CASSLQGLSSYNEQFF
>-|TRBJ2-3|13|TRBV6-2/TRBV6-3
CASSNERTDTQYF
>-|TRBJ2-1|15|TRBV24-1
CATSDLVTGYNEQFF
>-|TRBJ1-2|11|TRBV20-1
CSASISYGYTF
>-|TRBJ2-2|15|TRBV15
CATSRDRLGTGELFF
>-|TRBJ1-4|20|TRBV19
CASSPDRHSIPPRPNEKLFF
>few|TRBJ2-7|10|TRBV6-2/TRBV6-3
CASSRYEQYF
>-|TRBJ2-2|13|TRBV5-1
CASSLEHTGELFF
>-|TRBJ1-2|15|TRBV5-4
CASRGEWARNYGYTF
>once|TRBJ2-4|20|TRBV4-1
CASSQDRPSGDMLAKNIQYF
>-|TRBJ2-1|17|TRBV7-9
CASSLLKLAGGHNEQFF
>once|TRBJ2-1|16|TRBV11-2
CASRGQGALGVDEQFF
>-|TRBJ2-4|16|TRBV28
CASSLSRQGSKNIQYF
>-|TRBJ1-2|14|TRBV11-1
CASSAAGQGLGYTF
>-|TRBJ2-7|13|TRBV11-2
CASSLDLETIGYF
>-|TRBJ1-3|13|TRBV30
CAWSVQGGNTIYF
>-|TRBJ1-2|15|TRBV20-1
CSASSSGTANYGYTF